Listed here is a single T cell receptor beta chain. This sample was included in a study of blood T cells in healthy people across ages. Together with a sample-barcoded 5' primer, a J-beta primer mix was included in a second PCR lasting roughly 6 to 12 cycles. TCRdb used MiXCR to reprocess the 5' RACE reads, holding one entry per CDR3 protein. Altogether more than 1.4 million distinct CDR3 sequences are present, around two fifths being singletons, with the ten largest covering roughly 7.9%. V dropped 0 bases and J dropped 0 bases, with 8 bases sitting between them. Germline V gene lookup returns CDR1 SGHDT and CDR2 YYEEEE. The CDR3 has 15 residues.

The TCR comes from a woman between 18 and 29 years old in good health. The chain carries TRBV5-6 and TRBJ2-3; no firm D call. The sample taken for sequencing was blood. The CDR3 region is CASSLAAASTDTQYF. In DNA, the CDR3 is TGTGCCAGCAGCTTGGCGGCGGCTAGCACAGATACGCAGTATTTT.